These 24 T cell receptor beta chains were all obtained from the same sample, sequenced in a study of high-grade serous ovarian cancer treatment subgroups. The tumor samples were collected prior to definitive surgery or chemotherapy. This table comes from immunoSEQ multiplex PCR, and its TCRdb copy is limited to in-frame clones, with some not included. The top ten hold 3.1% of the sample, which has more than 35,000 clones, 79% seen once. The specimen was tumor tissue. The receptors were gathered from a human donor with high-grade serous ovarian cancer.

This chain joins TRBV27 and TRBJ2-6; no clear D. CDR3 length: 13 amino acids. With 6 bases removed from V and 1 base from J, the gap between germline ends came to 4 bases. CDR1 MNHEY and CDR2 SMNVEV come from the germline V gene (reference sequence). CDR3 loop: CASRGSGANVLTF. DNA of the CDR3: TGTGCCAGCAGAGGGTCTGGGGCCAACGTCCTGACTTTC.

CDR3 in amino acids: CASSGLRAGETQYF. CDR3 in DNA: TGTGCCAGCAGTGGACTCCGGGCAGGAGAGACCCAGTACTTC. This sequence joins TRBV28 and TRBJ2-5; possible D gene TRBD2, 5 bases. The CDR3 spans 14 residues. V was shortened by 5 bases and J by 4 bases, with 14 bases between the two germline ends. The germline gives CDR1 MDHEN, CDR2 SYDVKM.

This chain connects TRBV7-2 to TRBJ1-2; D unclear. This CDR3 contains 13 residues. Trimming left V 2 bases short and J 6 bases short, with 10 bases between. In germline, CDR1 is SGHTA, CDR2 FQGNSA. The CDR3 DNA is TGTGCCAGCAGCTTAATCCGTACAGATGGCTACACCTTC. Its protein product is CASSLIRTDGYTF.

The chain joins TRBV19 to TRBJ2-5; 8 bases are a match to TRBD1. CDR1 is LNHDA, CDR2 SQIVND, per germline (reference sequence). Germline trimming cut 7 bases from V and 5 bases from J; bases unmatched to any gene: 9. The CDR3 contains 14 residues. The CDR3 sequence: CASKPAGGLETQYF. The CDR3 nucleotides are TGTGCCAGTAAGCCGGCAGGGGGCCTGGAGACCCAGTACTTC.

DNA of the CDR3: TGCAGCGTGGCGCTCGCGGGAGCGCCCTACGAGCAGTACTTC. This gives the protein CSVALAGAPYEQYF. This chain connects TRBV29-1 to TRBJ2-7; 7 bases line up with TRBD2. CDR1 is SQVTM, CDR2 ANQGSEA, per germline. Trimming removed 6 bases from V and 2 bases from J; junction bases left unmatched: 10. The CDR3 has 14 amino acids.

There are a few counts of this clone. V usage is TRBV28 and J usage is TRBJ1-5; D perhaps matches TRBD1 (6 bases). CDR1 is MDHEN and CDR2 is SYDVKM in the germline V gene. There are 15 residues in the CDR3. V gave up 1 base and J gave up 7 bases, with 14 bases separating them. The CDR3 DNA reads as TGTGCCAGCAGTTTATCTACAGGGCTGGAACAGCCCCAGCATTTT. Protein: CASSLSTGLEQPQHF.

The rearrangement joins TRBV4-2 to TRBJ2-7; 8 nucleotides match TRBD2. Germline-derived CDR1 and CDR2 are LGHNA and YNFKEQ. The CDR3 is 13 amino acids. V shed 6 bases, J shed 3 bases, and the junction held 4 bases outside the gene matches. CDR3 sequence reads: CASSSTSGYEQYF. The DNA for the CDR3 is TGTGCCAGCAGTAGCACTAGCGGCTACGAGCAGTACTTC.

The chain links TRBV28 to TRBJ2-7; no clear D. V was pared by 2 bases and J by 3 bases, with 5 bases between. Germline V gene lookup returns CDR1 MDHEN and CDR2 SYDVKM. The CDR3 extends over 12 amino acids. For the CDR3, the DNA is TGTGCCAGCAGTTTAAACCTCTACGAGCAGTACTTC. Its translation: CASSLNLYEQYF.

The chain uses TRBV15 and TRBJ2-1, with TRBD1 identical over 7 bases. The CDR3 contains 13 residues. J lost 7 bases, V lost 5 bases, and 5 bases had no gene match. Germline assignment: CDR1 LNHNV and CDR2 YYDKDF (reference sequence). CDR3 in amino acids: CATSARTGNEQFF. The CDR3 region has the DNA TGTGCCACCAGCGCAAGGACAGGTAATGAGCAGTTCTTC.

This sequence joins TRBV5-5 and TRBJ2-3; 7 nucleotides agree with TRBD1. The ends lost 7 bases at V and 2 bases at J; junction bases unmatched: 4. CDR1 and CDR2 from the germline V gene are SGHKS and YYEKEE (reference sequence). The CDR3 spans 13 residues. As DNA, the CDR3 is TGTGCCAGCCGGGGACAGAACACAGATACGCAGTATTTT. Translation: CASRGQNTDTQYF. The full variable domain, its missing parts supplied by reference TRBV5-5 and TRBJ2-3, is DAGVTQSPTHLIKTRGQQVTLRCSPISGHKSVSWYQQVLGQGPQFIFQYYEKEERGRGNFPDRFSARQFPNYSSELNVNALLLGDSALYLCASRGQNTDTQYFGPGTRLTVL.

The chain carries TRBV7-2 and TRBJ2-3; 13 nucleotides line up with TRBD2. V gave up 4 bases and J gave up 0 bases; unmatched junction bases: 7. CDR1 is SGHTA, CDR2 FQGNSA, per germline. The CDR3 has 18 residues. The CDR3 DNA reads TGTGCCAGCAGCTCCATAATACTAGCGGGAGGGAGCACAGATACGCAGTATTTT. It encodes CASSSIILAGGSTDTQYF.

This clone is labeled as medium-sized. The CDR3 protein is CSVVGTEAFF. The CDR3 DNA follows: TGCAGCGTTGTAGGAACTGAAGCTTTCTTT. The chain employs TRBV29-1 and TRBJ1-1; D uncertain. V was clipped by 4 bases and J by 5 bases, with 5 bases between them. Germline CDR1 reads SQVTM; CDR2 reads ANQGSEA. The CDR3 totals 10 residues.

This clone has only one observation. CDR3 sequence: CASSLDTGTYEQYF. The CDR3 region has the DNA TGTGCCAGCAGCTTAGATACGGGGACTTACGAGCAGTACTTC. The chain recombines TRBV11-3 with TRBJ2-7, with D possibly TRBD2 on 6 matching bases. The V and J ends lost 0 bases and 4 bases respectively, with 10 bases between them. The CDR3 spans 14 residues. Germline V gene lookup returns CDR1 SGHNT and CDR2 YENEEA.

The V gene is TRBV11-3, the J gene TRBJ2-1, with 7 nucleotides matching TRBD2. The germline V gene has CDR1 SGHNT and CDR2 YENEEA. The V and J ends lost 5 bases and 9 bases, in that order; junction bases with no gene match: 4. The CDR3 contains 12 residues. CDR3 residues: CASSGGGVEQFF. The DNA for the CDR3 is TGTGCCAGCAGCGGGGGGGGAGTTGAGCAGTTCTTC. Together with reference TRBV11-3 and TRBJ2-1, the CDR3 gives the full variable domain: EAGVVQSPRYKIIEKKQPVAFWCNPISGHNTLYWYLQNLGQGPELLIRYENEEAVDDSQLPKDRFSAERLKGVDSTLKIQPAELGDSAVYLCASSGGGVEQFFGPGTRLTVL.

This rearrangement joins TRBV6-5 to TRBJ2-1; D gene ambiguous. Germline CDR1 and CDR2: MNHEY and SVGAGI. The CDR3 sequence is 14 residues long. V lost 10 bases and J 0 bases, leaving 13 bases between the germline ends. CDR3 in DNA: TGTGCCACTCGGGCAACAAGCTCCTACAATGAGCAGTTCTTC. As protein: CATRATSSYNEQFF.

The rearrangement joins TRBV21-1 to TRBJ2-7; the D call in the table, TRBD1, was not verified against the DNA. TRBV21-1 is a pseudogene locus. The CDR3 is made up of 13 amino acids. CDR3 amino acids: CASSINRGREQYF. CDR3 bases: TGTGCCAGCAGCATTAACAGGGGGCGCGAGCAGTACTTC.

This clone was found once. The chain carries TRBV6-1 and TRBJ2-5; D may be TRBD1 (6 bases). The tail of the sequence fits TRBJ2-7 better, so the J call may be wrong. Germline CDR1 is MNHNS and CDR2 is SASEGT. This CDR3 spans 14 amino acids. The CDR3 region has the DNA TGTGCCAGCAGTAAAGGGGGAAGCACGTACGAGCAGTACTTC. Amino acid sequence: CASSKGGSTYEQYF.

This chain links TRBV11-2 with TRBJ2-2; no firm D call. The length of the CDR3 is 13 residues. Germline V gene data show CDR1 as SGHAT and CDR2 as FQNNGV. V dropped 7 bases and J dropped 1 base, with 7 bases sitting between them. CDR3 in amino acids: CASTSWNTGELFF. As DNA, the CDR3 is TGTGCCAGCACAAGTTGGAACACCGGGGAGCTGTTTTTT.

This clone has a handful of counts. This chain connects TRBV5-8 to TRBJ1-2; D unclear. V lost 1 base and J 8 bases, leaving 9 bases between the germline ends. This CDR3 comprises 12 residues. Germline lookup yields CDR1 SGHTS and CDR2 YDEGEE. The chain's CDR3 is CASSLMSGGYTF. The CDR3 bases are TGTGCCAGCAGCTTGATGAGTGGGGGCTACACCTTC.

The CDR3 loop is CAEGAANTGELFF. The CDR3 nucleotides are TGTGCGGAGGGTGCCGCGAACACCGGGGAGCTGTTTTTT. J is TRBJ2-2 and V is TRBV28, with a tentative D call TRBD2 (6 bases). The CDR3 is 13 residues long. Germline-derived CDR1 and CDR2 are MDHEN and SYDVKM.

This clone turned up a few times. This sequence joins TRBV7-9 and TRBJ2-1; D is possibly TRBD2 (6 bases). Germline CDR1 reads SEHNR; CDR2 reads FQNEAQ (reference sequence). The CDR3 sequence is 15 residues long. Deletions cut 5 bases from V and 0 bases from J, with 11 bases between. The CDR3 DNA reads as TGTGCCAGCAGCCCCGGGGGAAGCTCCTACAATGAGCAGTTCTTC. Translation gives CASSPGGSSYNEQFF. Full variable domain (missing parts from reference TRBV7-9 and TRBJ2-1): DTGVSQNPRHKITKRGQNVTFRCDPISEHNRLYWYRQTLGQGPEFLTYFQNEAQLEKSRLLSDRFSAERPKGSFSTLEIQRTEQGDSAMYLCASSPGGSSYNEQFFGPGTRLTVL.

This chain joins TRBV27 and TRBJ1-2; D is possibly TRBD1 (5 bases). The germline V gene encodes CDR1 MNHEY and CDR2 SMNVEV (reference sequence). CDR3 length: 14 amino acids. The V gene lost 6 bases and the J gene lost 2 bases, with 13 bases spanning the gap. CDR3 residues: CASRRGSGNYGYTF. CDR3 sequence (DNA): TGTGCCAGCAGAAGGGGATCGGGGAACTATGGCTACACCTTC.

This chain's CDR3 is CASGASTQYF. CDR3 DNA: TGTGCCAGCGGGGCTTCGACGCAGTATTTT. The chain couples TRBV27 to TRBJ2-3; D is possibly TRBD1 (5 bases). V was trimmed by 8 bases and J by 9 bases, leaving 9 bases between them. The germline V gene has CDR1 MNHEY and CDR2 SMNVEV (reference sequence). The CDR3 consists of 10 residues.

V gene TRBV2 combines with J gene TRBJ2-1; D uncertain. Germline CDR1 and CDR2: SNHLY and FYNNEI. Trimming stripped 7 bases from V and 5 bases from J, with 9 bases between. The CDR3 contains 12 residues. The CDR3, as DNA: TGTGCCAGCACGACCGCGAACAATGAGCAGTTCTTC. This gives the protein CASTTANNEQFF.